This T cell receptor (beta chain) was retrieved from a study of blood T cell repertoires in COVID-19. Study-level information: The cDNA or gDNA used as material had been derived from T cells, B-cell-depleted T cells, or PBMCs.

Seattle patient enrollment occurred during active infection, with longitudinal follow-up thereafter. In germline, CDR1 is SGHNT, CDR2 YYREEE (reference sequence). V was pared by 4 bases and J by 4 bases, with 11 bases between. The CDR3 spans 14 residues. Under the authors' procedure: By means of reference gene primer amplification, nucleated cell counts were estimated. Produced via immunoSEQ multiplex PCR; TCRdb's table is partial and in-frame only. That table gives V, J and clone size, and the DNA gave D and trimming. Here the sample spans under 300,000 clones, 80% to 90% being singletons. The V gene is TRBV5-4, the J gene TRBJ2-2; D is ambiguous. The clonotype comes from a woman aged 25 to 39 with COVID-19, enrolled during active disease. The specimen sequenced was peripheral blood. Written as DNA, the CDR3 is TGTGCCAGCAGCACTACGACTTTCACCGGGGAGCTGTTTTTT. As protein: CASSTTTFTGELFF.